The T cell receptor (beta chain) under discussion was sequenced for a study of cytomegalovirus exposure and HLA in healthy donors. Overall study results and limits: Being productive about 87% or about 30% of the time was typical of most TCR beta V segments in an earlier analysis.

The V gene's germline CDR1 is SEHNR and CDR2 FQNEAQ (reference sequence). Losses at the gene ends were 5 bases for V and 6 bases for J; bases not matched to a gene: 7. The CDR3 has 14 amino acids. On this clone: The antigen is undetermined.

Amplification used 60 Vbeta primers and 13 Jbeta primers. The data were produced by immunoSEQ multiplex PCR, yet TCRdb's version contains in-frame clones alone and is incomplete. The sample includes approximately 190,000 clones, around 87% of them seen just once. The receptor comes from a man younger than 45 in good health and CMV-seronegative. The V call is TRBV7-9, the J call TRBJ2-1; the match to TRBD1 covers 7 bases. Sequencing was performed on PBMCs. The CDR3 region is CASSLWDSSNEQFF. For the CDR3, the DNA is TGTGCCAGCAGCCTTTGGGACAGCTCCAATGAGCAGTTCTTC. The variable domain in full, with the rest retrieved from reference TRBV7-9 and TRBJ2-1, is DTGVSQNPRHKITKRGQNVTFRCDPISEHNRLYWYRQTLGQGPEFLTYFQNEAQLEKSRLLSDRFSAERPKGSFSTLEIQRTEQGDSAMYLCASSLWDSSNEQFFGPGTRLTVL.